This T cell receptor beta chain was recovered during a study of blood T cell repertoires in COVID-19. Turning to the study itself: Acute and convalescent COVID-19 specimens originated in the United States, Italy and Spain. T cells, B-cell-depleted T cells, or PBMCs supplied cDNA or gDNA.

The CDR3 length is 13 residues. Germline-derived CDR1 and CDR2 are SQVTM and ANQGSEA. Trimming removed 7 bases at V and 8 bases at J, with 18 bases between. As originally analysed: Reference gene primer amplification in the assay estimated nucleated cell counts. TCRdb's table, derived via immunoSEQ multiplex PCR, lists solely in-frame clones and lacks some. That table supplies the V and J calls and clone size; D and trimming were determined from the DNA. The sample has 200,000 to 300,000 clones; 70% to 90% are singletons. J is TRBJ2-1 and V is TRBV29-1; TRBD1 might be the D (7 bases). This TCR was recovered from a woman between 45 and 60 years old with acute or convalescent COVID-19. The sample was peripheral blood. The CDR3 protein is CSANRGGPDEQFF. CDR3 DNA: TGCAGCGCTAACAGGGGAGGTCCCGATGAGCAGTTCTTC.